Below, 10 T cell receptor beta chains from the same sample are listed, as sequenced in a study of blood T cell repertoires in COVID-19 (dated by TCRdb to between 2020 and 2021). Library construction relied on the immunoSEQ multiplex PCR assay. Sourced from immuneACCESS, this table was stored by TCRdb with only in-frame sequences that have V and J called. A share of the clones is absent; for the studies checked, an unresolved V gene accounts for under half, and the remainder has no known explanation. Within this sample are 200,000 to 250,000 clones, with 82% of them counted one time only. The ten biggest clones cover 3% to 4.5% of the sample. The sample was peripheral blood. The receptors originated from a woman of 80 years or more with acute or convalescent COVID-19.

V gene TRBV14 combines with J gene TRBJ1-2; D possibly corresponds to TRBD1 (5 bases). Germline CDR1 is SGHDN and CDR2 is FVKESK. CDR3 size: 15 residues. V was cut by 3 bases and J by 7 bases, with 18 bases left in between. DNA for the CDR3: TGTGCCAGCAGCCAGAGGAGGGACCCCATGGGTGGCTACACCTTC. Residues: CASSQRRDPMGGYTF.

This chain uses TRBV11-3 with TRBJ2-5; TRBD2 aligns across 7 bases. The CDR3 totals 16 residues. Germline V gene data show CDR1 as SGHNT and CDR2 as YENEEA. The trim removed 5 bases at V and 5 bases at J, leaving 14 bases unmatched. DNA for the CDR3: TGTGCCAGCAGCGTGGGGCAGCGGGGCCTTGGGGAGACCCAGTACTTC. It codes for CASSVGQRGLGETQYF.

The chain joins TRBV5-6 to TRBJ2-2; no definite D call. Germline V gives CDR1 SGHDT, CDR2 YYEEEE. V was clipped by 0 bases and J by 2 bases, with 11 bases between them. This CDR3 is built from 16 residues. CDR3: CASSLGYGHNTGELFF. In DNA, the CDR3 is TGTGCCAGCAGCTTGGGGTATGGGCATAACACCGGGGAGCTGTTTTTT.

This clone was seen once. The chain couples TRBV5-1 to TRBJ2-1, with a possible D match to TRBD2 (5 bases). Germline CDR1 is SGHRS and CDR2 is YFSETQ. V was trimmed by 4 bases and J by 2 bases, leaving 13 bases between them. The CDR3 is 15 residues long. The CDR3 coding sequence is TGCGCCAGCAGCGACTCCGGGATCACCTACAATGAGCAGTTCTTC. It specifies CASSDSGITYNEQFF.

The CDR3 region has the DNA TGTGCCAGCAGCCGGATGGGACAGAACACTGAAGCTTTCTTT. It yields the protein CASSRMGQNTEAFF. J is TRBJ1-1 and V is TRBV6-1; weak D call: TRBD1 (6 bases). Trimming removed 6 bases from V and 1 base from J, with 12 bases in between. Germline loops: CDR1 MNHNS, CDR2 SASEGT. The CDR3 spans 14 residues.

The V call is TRBV19, the J call TRBJ1-5; 7 nucleotides align to TRBD1. J gave up 5 bases and V 5 bases, and 9 bases lay outside the gene matches. Germline assignment: CDR1 LNHDA and CDR2 SQIVND (reference sequence). This CDR3 is 15 amino acids long. CDR3 residues: CASSSPRDSYQPQHF. CDR3 nucleotide sequence: TGTGCCAGTAGTTCCCCCCGGGACAGCTATCAGCCCCAGCATTTT.

CDR3 sequence: CASRPGQLVGELFF. Here the CDR3 DNA reads TGTGCCAGCAGACCGGGACAGCTTGTGGGGGAGCTGTTTTTT. The chain joins TRBV2 to TRBJ2-2; TRBD1 matches at 7 bases. The CDR3 totals 14 residues. Germline CDR1 SNHLY, CDR2 FYNNEI. With V trimmed by 6 bases and J by 8 bases, 9 bases remained unmatched.

This clone was recorded a few times. This chain links TRBV25-1 with TRBJ1-3; D remains ambiguous. The ends were cut back, 7 bases at V and 4 bases at J, with 11 bases in the middle. Per germline, CDR1 MGHDK and CDR2 SYGVNS. The CDR3 is made up of 13 amino acids. CDR3 protein: CASTGDLGNTIYF. CDR3 coding DNA: TGTGCCAGCACCGGAGATCTCGGAAACACCATATATTTT.

The chain combines TRBV7-2 with TRBJ2-1; 11 positions agree with TRBD2. Germline CDR1 reads SGHTA; CDR2 reads FQGNSA. This CDR3 is 16 amino acids long. J gave up 4 bases and V 6 bases, and 8 bases lay outside the gene matches. Here the CDR3 DNA reads TGTGCCAGCAGTATAGCGGGGGGGAGCTCTTACAATGAGCAGTTCTTC. Translated, it gives CASSIAGGSSYNEQFF. The full variable domain, rest sourced from reference TRBV7-2 and TRBJ2-1, is GAGVSQSPSNKVTEKGKDVELRCDPISGHTALYWYRQSLGQGLEFLIYFQGNSAPDKSGLPSDRFSAERTGGSVSTLTIQRTQQEDSAVYLCASSIAGGSSYNEQFFGPGTRLTVL.

This chain joins TRBV4-1 and TRBJ1-1; no definite D call. The CDR3 spans 14 residues. V was trimmed by 0 bases and J by 11 bases, leaving 16 bases between them. Germline CDR1 reads MGHRA; CDR2 reads YSYEKL. The CDR3 DNA sequence: TGCGCCAGCAGCCAAGATTGGGTGGGCCGCGGGGCTTTCTTT. It specifies CASSQDWVGRGAFF.